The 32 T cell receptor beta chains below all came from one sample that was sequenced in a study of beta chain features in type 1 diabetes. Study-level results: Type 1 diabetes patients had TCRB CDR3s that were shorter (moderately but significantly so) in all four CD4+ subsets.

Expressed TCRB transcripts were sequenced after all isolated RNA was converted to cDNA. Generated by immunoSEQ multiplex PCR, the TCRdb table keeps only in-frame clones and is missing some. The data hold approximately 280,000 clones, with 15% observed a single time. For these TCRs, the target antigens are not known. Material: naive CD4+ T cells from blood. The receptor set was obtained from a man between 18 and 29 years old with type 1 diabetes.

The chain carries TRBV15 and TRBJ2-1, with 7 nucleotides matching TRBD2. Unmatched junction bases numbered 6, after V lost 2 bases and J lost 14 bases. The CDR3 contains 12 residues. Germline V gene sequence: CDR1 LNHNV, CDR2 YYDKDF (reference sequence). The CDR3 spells CATSRSEGGEFF. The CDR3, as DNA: TGTGCCACCAGCAGATCGGAGGGAGGGGAGTTCTTC.

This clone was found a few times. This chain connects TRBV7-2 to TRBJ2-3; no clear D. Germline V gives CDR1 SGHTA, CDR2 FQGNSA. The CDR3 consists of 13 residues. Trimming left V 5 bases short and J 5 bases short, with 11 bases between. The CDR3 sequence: CASSPSLEDTQYF. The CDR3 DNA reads TGTGCCAGCAGCCCGAGCCTCGAAGATACGCAGTATTTT. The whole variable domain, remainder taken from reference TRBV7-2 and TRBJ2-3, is GAGVSQSPSNKVTEKGKDVELRCDPISGHTALYWYRQSLGQGLEFLIYFQGNSAPDKSGLPSDRFSAERTGGSVSTLTIQRTQQEDSAVYLCASSPSLEDTQYFGPGTRLTVL.

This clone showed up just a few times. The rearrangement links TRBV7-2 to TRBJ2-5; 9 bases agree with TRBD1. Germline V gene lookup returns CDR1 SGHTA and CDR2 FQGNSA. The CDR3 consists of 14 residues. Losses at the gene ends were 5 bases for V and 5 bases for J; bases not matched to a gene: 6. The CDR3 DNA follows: TGTGCCAGCAGCAAGGGACAGGGAGGGGAGACCCAGTACTTC. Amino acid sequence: CASSKGQGGETQYF. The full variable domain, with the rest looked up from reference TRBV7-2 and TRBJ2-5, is GAGVSQSPSNKVTEKGKDVELRCDPISGHTALYWYRQSLGQGLEFLIYFQGNSAPDKSGLPSDRFSAERTGGSVSTLTIQRTQQEDSAVYLCASSKGQGGETQYFGPGTRLLVL.

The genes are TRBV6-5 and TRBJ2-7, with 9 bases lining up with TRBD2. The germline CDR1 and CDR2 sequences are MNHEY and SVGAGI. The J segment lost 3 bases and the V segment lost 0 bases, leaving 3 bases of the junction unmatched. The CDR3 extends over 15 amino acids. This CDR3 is CASSYSKAGGYEQYF. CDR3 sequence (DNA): TGTGCCAGCAGTTACTCGAAAGCGGGAGGCTACGAGCAGTACTTC.

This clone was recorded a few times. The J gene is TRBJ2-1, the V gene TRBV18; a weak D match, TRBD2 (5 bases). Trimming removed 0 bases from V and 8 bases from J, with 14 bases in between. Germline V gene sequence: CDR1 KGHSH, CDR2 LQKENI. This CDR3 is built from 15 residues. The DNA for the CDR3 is TGTGCCAGCTCACCACCTACCGGGGTGAGAGATGAGCAGTTCTTC. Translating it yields CASSPPTGVRDEQFF.

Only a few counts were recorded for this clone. This chain's CDR3 is CASSPNLHAGELFF. The DNA of the CDR3 is TGTGCCAGCTCACCCAACTTGCACGCCGGGGAGCTGTTTTTT. V and J are TRBV18 and TRBJ2-2; no reliable D call. Per the germline V gene, CDR1 is KGHSH and CDR2 is LQKENI. Trimming took 3 bases from V and 6 from J, leaving 11 bases between them. CDR3 size: 14 residues. The variable domain in full, with the rest retrieved from reference TRBV18 and TRBJ2-2, is NAGVMQNPRHLVRRRGQEARLRCSPMKGHSHVYWYRQLPEEGLKFMVYLQKENIIDESGMPKERFSAEFPKEGPSILRIQQVVRGDSAAYFCASSPNLHAGELFFGEGSRLTVL.

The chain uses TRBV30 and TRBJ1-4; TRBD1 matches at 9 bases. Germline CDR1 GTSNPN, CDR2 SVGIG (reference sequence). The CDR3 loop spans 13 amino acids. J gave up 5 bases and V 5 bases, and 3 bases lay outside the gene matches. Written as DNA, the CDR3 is TGTGCCTGGGGCGGACAGGGGAATGAAAAACTGTTTTTT. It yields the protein CAWGGQGNEKLFF. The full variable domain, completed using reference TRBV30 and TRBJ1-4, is SQTIHQWPATLVQPVGSPLSLECTVEGTSNPNLYWYRQAAGRGLQLLFYSVGIGQISSEVPQNLSASRPQDRQFILSSKKLLLSDSGFYLCAWGGQGNEKLFFGSGTQLSVL.

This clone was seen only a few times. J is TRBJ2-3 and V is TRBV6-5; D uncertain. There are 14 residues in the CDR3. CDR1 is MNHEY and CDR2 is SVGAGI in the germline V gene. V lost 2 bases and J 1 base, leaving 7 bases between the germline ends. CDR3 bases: TGTGCCAGCAGTTACGCTAGTCGCACAGATACGCAGTATTTT. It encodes CASSYASRTDTQYF.

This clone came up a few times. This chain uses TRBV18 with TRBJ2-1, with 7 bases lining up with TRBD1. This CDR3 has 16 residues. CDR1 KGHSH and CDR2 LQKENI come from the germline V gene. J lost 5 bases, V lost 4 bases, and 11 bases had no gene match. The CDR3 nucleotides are TGTGCCAGCTCACGAGTCACAGGGGCCCTTAACAATGAGCAGTTCTTC. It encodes CASSRVTGALNNEQFF.

The CDR3 spells CASSLEHEQFF. CDR3 coding DNA: TGCGCCAGCAGCTTGGAACACGAGCAGTTCTTC. The genes are TRBV5-1 and TRBJ2-1; D call uncertain. Trimming removed 0 bases from V and 10 bases from J, with 5 bases in between. Germline V gives CDR1 SGHRS, CDR2 YFSETQ. The CDR3 is made up of 11 amino acids.

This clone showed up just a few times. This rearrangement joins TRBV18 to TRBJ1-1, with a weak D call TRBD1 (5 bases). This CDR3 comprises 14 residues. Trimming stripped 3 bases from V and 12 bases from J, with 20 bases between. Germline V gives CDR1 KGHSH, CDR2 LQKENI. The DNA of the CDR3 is TGTGCCAGCTCACCTCGGACACCCGAGGTGGGTACTTTCTTT. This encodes CASSPRTPEVGTFF.

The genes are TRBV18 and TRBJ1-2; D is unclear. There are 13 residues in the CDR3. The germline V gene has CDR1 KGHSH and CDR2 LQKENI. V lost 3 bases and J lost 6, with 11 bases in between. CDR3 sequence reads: CASSPGPGDGYTF. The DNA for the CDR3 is TGTGCCAGCTCACCCGGTCCCGGGGATGGCTACACCTTC.

The CDR3 nucleotides are TGCGCCAGCAGCCCCATGGCCCGTACCAGCACAGATACGCAGTATTTT. Protein: CASSPMARTSTDTQYF. J is TRBJ2-3 and V is TRBV5-1; D not certain. Germline CDR1 is SGHRS and CDR2 is YFSETQ. With 4 bases removed from V and 0 bases from J, the gap between germline ends came to 15 bases. This CDR3 region has 16 residues.

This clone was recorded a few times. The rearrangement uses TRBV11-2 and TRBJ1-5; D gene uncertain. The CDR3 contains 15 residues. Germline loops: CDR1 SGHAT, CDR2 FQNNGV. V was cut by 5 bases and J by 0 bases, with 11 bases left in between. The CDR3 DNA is TGTGCCAGCAGCCCGGACTTTCATAGCAATCAGCCCCAGCATTTT. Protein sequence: CASSPDFHSNQPQHF.

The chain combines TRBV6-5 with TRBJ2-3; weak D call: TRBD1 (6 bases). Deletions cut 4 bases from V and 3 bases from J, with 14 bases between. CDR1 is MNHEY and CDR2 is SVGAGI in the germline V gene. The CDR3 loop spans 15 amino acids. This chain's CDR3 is CASSSPRTATDTQYF. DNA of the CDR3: TGTGCCAGCAGTTCGCCTCGGACAGCGACAGATACGCAGTATTTT.

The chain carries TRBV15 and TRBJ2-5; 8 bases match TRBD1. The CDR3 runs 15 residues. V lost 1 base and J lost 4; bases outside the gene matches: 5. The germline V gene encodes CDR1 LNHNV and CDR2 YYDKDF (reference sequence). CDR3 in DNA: TGTGCCACCAGCAGAGGTGGACAGGGTGTAGAGACCCAGTACTTC. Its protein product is CATSRGGQGVETQYF.

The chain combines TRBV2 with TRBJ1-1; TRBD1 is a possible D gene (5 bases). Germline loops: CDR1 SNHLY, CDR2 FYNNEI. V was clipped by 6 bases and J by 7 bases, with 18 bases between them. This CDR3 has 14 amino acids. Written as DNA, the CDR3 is TGTGCCAGCAGGGCATGGGACGGAGGGGTTGAAGCTTTCTTT. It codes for CASRAWDGGVEAFF.

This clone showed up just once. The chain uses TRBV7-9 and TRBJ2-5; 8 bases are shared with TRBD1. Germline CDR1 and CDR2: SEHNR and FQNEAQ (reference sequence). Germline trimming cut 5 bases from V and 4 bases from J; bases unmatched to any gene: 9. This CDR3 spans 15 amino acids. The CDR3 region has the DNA TGTGCCAGCAGCCCCGACAGGGGCTGGGCAGAGACCCAGTACTTC. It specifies CASSPDRGWAETQYF.

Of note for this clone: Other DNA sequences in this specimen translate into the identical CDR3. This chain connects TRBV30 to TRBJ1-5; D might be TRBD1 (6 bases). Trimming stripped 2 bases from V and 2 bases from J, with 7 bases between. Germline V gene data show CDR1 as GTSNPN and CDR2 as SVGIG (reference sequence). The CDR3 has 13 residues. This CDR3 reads CAWSRQGNQPQHF. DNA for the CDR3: TGTGCCTGGAGTCGACAGGGCAATCAGCCCCAGCATTTT.

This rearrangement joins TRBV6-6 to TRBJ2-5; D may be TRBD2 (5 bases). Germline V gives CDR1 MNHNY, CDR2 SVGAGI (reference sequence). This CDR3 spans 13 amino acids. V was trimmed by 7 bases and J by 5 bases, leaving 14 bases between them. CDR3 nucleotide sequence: TGTGCCAGCACCCAGAACCCGGGGGAGACCCAGTACTTC. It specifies CASTQNPGETQYF.

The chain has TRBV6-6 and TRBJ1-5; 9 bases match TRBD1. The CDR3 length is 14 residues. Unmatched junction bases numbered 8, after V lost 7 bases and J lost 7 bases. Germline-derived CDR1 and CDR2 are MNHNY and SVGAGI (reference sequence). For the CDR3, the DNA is TGTGCCAGCACCGGACAGGGGAGGGAACAGCCCCAGCATTTT. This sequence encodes CASTGQGREQPQHF.

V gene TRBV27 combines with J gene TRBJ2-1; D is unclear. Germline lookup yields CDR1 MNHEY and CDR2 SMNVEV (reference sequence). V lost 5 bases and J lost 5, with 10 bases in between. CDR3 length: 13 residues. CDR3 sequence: CASSRPRNNEQFF. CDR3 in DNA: TGTGCCAGCAGTCGGCCTAGGAACAATGAGCAGTTCTTC.

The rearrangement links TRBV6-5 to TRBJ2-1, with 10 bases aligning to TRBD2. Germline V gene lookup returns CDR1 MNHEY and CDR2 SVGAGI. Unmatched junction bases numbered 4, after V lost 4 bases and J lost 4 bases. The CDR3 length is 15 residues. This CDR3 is CASSSWTSGYNEQFF. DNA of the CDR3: TGTGCCAGCAGTTCTTGGACTAGCGGTTACAATGAGCAGTTCTTC.

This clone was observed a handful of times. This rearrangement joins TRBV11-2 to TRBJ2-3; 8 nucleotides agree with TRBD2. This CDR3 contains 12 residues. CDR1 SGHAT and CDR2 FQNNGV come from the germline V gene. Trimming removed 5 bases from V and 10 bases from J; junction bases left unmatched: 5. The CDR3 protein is CASSPQAGAQYF. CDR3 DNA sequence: TGTGCCAGCAGCCCACAAGCGGGAGCGCAGTATTTT.

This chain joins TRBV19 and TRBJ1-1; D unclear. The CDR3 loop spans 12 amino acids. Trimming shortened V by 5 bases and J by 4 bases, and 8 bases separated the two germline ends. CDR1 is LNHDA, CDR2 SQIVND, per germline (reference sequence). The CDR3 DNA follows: TGTGCCAGTAGTCGTCGGGGCACTGAAGCTTTCTTT. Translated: CASSRRGTEAFF. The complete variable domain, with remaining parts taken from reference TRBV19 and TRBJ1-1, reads DGGITQSPKYLFRKEGQNVTLSCEQNLNHDAMYWYRQDPGQGLRLIYYSQIVNDFQKGDIAEGYSVSREKKESFPLTVTSAQKNPTAFYLCASSRRGTEAFFGQGTRLTVV.

The CDR3: CASSEASSAGAPYEQYF. In nucleotides, the CDR3 is TGTGCCAGCAGTGAAGCCTCTTCGGCGGGGGCCCCCTACGAGCAGTACTTC. This chain uses TRBV6-1 with TRBJ2-7, with a weak D call TRBD2 (7 bases). V was clipped by 0 bases and J by 2 bases, with 17 bases between them. CDR1 MNHNS and CDR2 SASEGT come from the germline V gene. This CDR3 is built from 17 residues.

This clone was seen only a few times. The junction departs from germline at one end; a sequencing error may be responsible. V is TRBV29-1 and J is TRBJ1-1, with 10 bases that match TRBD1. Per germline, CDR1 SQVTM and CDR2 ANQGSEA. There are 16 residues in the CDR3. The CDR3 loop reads CSVEADRGRFWAEAFF. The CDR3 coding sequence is TGCAGCGTGGAAGCGGACAGGGGGAGGTTTTGGGCTGAAGCTTTCTTT.

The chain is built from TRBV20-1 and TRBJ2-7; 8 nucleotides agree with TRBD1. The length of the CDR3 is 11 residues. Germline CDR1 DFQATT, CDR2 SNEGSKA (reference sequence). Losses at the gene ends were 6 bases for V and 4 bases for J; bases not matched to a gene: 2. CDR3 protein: CSAGTGYEQYF. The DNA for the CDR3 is TGCAGTGCGGGGACAGGTTACGAGCAGTACTTC.

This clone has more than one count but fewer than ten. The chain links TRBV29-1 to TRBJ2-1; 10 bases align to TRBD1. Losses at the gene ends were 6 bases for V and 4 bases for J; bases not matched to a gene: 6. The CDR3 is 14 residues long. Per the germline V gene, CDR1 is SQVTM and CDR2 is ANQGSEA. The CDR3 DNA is TGCAGCGTAGTCGGACAGGGGGGGTACAATGAGCAGTTCTTC. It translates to CSVVGQGGYNEQFF.

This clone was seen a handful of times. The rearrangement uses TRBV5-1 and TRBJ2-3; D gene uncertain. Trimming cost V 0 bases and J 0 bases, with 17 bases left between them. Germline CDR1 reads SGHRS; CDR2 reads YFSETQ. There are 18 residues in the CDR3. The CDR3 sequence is CASSLVVRTGLSTDTQYF. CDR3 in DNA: TGCGCCAGCAGCTTGGTGGTTCGTACGGGTCTAAGCACAGATACGCAGTATTTT.

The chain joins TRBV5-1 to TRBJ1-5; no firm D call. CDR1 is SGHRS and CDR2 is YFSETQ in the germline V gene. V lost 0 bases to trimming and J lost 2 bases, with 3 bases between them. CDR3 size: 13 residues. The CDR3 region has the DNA TGCGCCAGCAGCTTGGGGCGCAATCAGCCCCAGCATTTT. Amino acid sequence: CASSLGRNQPQHF.

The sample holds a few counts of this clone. The CDR3 DNA reads as TGCAGCGGTGGCCTAGCGGAAGAGACCCAGTACTTC. Translated, it gives CSGGLAEETQYF. The chain links TRBV29-1 to TRBJ2-5; TRBD2 matches 7 bases. The germline CDR1 and CDR2 sequences are SQVTM and ANQGSEA. The V and J ends lost 7 bases and 3 bases, in that order; junction bases with no gene match: 5. CDR3 size: 12 residues.